This entry describes one T cell receptor (beta chain). This entry is derived from a study of OX40 agonist ivuxolimab in advanced cancers. Study overall: Prior therapy, whether anti-PD-1, anti-PD-L1 or anti-CTLA-4, was allowed, and under 50% had some.

Method: immunoSEQ multiplex PCR; TCRdb's copy keeps in-frame clones and lacks some. The sample lists 53,000 or so clones; 65% to 85% were seen once. CDR1 and CDR2 from the germline V gene are LGHNA and YNFKEQ. The V end was cut by 1 base, the J end by 6 bases, with 4 bases between. The CDR3 spans 13 residues. The chain couples TRBV4-2 to TRBJ1-6; D ambiguous. The sample was CD4+ or CD8+ T cells sorted from blood, taken in a trial of the OX40 agonist ivuxolimab. This TCR came from an adult with an advanced solid tumor such as melanoma, head and neck, liver or kidney cancer. The CDR3 nucleotides read TGTGCCAGCAGCCAAGGAACTAATTCACCCCTCCACTTT. Residues: CASSQGTNSPLHF.